These 8 T cell receptor beta chains were all obtained from the same sample, sequenced in a study of cytomegalovirus exposure and HLA in healthy donors (dated by TCRdb to between 2016 and 2019). The receptor library was made with the immunoSEQ multiplex PCR assay. The multiplex PCR relied on a mix of 60 forward primers for TCR Vbeta segments and 13 reverse primers for TCR Jbeta segments. Drawn from immuneACCESS, this table holds only the in-frame rearrangements with V and J called that TCRdb kept. Clones are partly lost; checked studies trace under half to an unresolved V gene and leave the rest unexplained. This sample comprises 120,000 to 150,000 clones, roughly 78% of them detected only once. About 2.2% of the sample rests with the top ten. The source material was PBMCs. The receptors were gathered from a man younger than 45 in good health and CMV-seronegative.

This chain connects TRBV30 to TRBJ2-2; D not resolved. V was pared by 2 bases and J by 1 base, with 11 bases between. The germline V gene encodes CDR1 GTSNPN and CDR2 SVGIG (reference sequence). CDR3 size: 15 residues. The CDR3 region has the DNA TGTGCCTGGAGTCGTCAGACTTTGAACACCGGGGAGCTGTTTTTT. Protein: CAWSRQTLNTGELFF.

This chain joins TRBV4-1 and TRBJ2-5, with unresolved D. CDR1 is MGHRA and CDR2 is YSYEKL in the germline V gene. CDR3 size: 13 residues. V was shortened by 2 bases and J by 5 bases, with 9 bases between the two germline ends. This CDR3 reads CASSQHLIETQYF. CDR3 DNA: TGCGCCAGCAGCCAACACTTGATTGAGACCCAGTACTTC.

This chain joins TRBV5-1 and TRBJ1-1, with 8 positions matching TRBD1. With 6 bases clipped from V and 3 bases from J, the junction kept 16 bases outside the gene matches. Germline values: CDR1 SGHRS, CDR2 YFSETQ. The CDR3 is 17 residues long. The CDR3 sequence: CASTTGAPGQAYTEAFF. The DNA for the CDR3 is TGCGCCAGCACTACCGGGGCCCCGGGACAGGCATACACTGAAGCTTTCTTT.

With respect to this clone: Other DNA sequences in this sample translate to the same CDR3. The chain employs TRBV6-5 and TRBJ2-7, with TRBD2 matching 13 bases. This CDR3 comprises 14 residues. Per the germline V gene, CDR1 is MNHEY and CDR2 is SVGAGI. After removal of 5 bases from V and 4 bases from J, the junction contained 2 bases not matched to a gene. The CDR3 sequence: CASSGLAGAYEQYF. The CDR3 coding sequence is TGTGCCAGCAGTGGACTAGCGGGAGCTTACGAGCAGTACTTC.

V and J are TRBV28 and TRBJ2-1, with 9 bases lining up with TRBD1. The CDR3 loop spans 15 amino acids. J was trimmed by 2 bases and V by 6 bases; bases with no gene match: 5. The germline V gene encodes CDR1 MDHEN and CDR2 SYDVKM. The CDR3 reads CASSLGQGTYNEQFF. CDR3 nucleotides: TGTGCCAGCAGCCTAGGACAGGGGACCTACAATGAGCAGTTCTTC.

This rearrangement joins TRBV7-3 to TRBJ1-1; D ambiguous. Germline CDR1 and CDR2: SGHTA and FQGTGA. With 2 bases removed from V and 10 bases from J, the gap between germline ends came to 14 bases. The CDR3 spans 13 residues. The CDR3 DNA reads as TGTGCCAGCAGCTTATCTCCCGCCGCAGTAGCTTTCTTT. As protein: CASSLSPAAVAFF.

V and J are TRBV6-5 and TRBJ1-2; no reliable D call. The V gene lost 6 bases and the J gene lost 4 bases, with 9 bases spanning the gap. CDR3 length: 12 amino acids. Looked up from germline, CDR1 is MNHEY and CDR2 is SVGAGI. CDR3 amino acids: CASSPRGYGYTF. CDR3 nucleotide sequence: TGTGCCAGCAGCCCGCGGGGCTATGGCTACACCTTC.

The V and J genes are TRBV18 and TRBJ1-1; 10 bases agree with TRBD1. With 2 bases clipped from V and 0 bases from J, the junction kept 3 bases outside the gene matches. This CDR3 comprises 16 residues. The V gene's germline CDR1 is KGHSH and CDR2 LQKENI. CDR3 bases: TGTGCCAGCTCACCATGGGGACAGGGGATGAACACTGAAGCTTTCTTT. Its translation is CASSPWGQGMNTEAFF.